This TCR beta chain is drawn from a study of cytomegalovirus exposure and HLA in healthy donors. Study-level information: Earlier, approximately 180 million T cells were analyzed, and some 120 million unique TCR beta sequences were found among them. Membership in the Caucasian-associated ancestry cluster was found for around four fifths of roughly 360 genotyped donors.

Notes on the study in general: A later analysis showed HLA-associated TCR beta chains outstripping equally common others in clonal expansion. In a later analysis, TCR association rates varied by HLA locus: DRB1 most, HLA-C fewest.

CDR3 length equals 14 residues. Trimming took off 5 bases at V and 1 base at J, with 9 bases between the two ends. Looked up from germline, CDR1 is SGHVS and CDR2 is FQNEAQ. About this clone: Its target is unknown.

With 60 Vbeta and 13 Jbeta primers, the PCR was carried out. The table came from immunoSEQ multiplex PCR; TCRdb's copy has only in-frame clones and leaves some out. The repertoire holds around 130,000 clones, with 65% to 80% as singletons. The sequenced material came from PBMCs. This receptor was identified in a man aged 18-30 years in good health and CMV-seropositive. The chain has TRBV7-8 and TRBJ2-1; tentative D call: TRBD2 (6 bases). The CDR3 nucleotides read TGTGCCAGCAGCCTAAGCGGGTCCTACAATGAGCAGTTCTTC. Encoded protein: CASSLSGSYNEQFF.